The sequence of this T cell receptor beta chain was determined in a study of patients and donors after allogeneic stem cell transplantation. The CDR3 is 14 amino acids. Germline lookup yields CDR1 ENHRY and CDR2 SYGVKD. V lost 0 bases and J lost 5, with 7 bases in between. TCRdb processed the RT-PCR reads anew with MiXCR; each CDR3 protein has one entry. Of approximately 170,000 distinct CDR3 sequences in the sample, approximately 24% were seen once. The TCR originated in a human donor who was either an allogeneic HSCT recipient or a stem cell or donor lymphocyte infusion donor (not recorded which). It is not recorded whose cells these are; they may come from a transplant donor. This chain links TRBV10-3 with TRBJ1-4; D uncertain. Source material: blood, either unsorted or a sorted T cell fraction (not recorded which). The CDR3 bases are TGTGCCATCAGTGAGTCCAGGCAGAATGAAAAACTGTTTTTT. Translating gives CAISESRQNEKLFF.